This TCR beta chain was recorded in a study of T cell repertoires in cytomegalovirus infection. In the study overall: CMV epitopes that were recently identified and HLA-C-restricted were used alongside well-studied HLA-B-restricted ones. CMV infection together with matching HLA type was indicated by public TCR beta signatures.

Trimming took off 4 bases at V and 8 bases at J, with 27 bases between the two ends. Germline values: CDR1 SGHTA, CDR2 FQGTGA. The CDR3 contains 18 residues. Study-level points and caveats: Ex vivo responses were dominated by HLA-C-restricted CMV-specific TCR beta clonotypes.

TCRdb called the reads again in MiXCR, with one record for every CDR3 protein. The sample has around 770,000 distinct CDR3 sequences, under 35% seen once. The table lists this clonotype with a few counts. Its specificity is not known. The TCR comes from a human donor in good health (CMV status not recorded). Some clones in this sample may be carry-over from other donors' samples. Sequencing used cultured CD8+ T cells from PBMCs, obtained from culture after CMV antigen stimulation. The genes are TRBV7-3 and TRBJ2-1; perhaps TRBD1 as D (8 bases). CDR3 bases: TGTGCCAGCAGCTCCCTGGGCAGCGGGGACCCAGGGGGCGATGAGCAGTTCTTC. Its translation is CASSSLGSGDPGGDEQFF.